Shown below are 10 T cell receptor beta chains from a single sample sequenced in a study of radiation and T cells in renal cell carcinoma. This table comes from immunoSEQ multiplex PCR, and its TCRdb copy is limited to in-frame clones, with some not included. The data show 70,000 to 100,000 clones, 70% to 90% seen once. Time point defined: blood 2 weeks post-SBRT. The treatment: 15 Gy SBRT to primary tumor, nephrectomy 4 weeks later. The specimen comprised blood, sampled from a patient whose treatment included radiotherapy and nephrectomy. Receptors were obtained from a woman aged 45-65 years with renal cell carcinoma.

The V call is TRBV13, the J call TRBJ1-2; TRBD1 matches at 10 bases. This CDR3 contains 15 residues. Germline trimming cut 5 bases from V and 4 bases from J; bases unmatched to any gene: 7. Germline assignment: CDR1 PRHDT and CDR2 FYEKMQ (reference sequence). CDR3 sequence reads: CASSPGTGVGYGYTF. The CDR3 bases are TGTGCCAGCAGCCCCGGGACAGGGGTTGGCTATGGCTACACCTTC. The complete variable domain, with remaining parts taken from reference TRBV13 and TRBJ1-2, reads AAGVIQSPRHLIKEKRETATLKCYPIPRHDTVYWYQQGPGQDPQFLISFYEKMQSDKGSIPDRFSAQQFSDYHSELNMSSLELGDSALYFCASSPGTGVGYGYTFGSGTRLTVV.

The chain links TRBV27 to TRBJ2-1; TRBD2 matches at 7 bases. V was pared by 6 bases and J by 3 bases, with 8 bases of the junction left unmatched. Germline V gives CDR1 MNHEY, CDR2 SMNVEV (reference sequence). The CDR3 covers 15 residues. The CDR3 nucleotides read TGTGCCAGCAGCCCTAGCGGCGCCAACTACAATGAGCAGTTCTTC. Translated, it gives CASSPSGANYNEQFF.

This chain connects TRBV5-1 to TRBJ2-1; 7 positions match TRBD2. This CDR3 spans 17 amino acids. The V segment lost 0 bases and the J segment 7 bases; nucleotides outside the gene matches: 13. Germline CDR1 is SGHRS and CDR2 is YFSETQ. DNA of the CDR3: TGCGCCAGCAGCTTGGTCGTCCAGCGGGGAGGCCGGAATGAGCAGTTCTTC. It encodes CASSLVVQRGGRNEQFF. Supplemented by reference TRBV5-1 and TRBJ2-1, the full variable domain reads KAGVTQTPRYLIKTRGQQVTLSCSPISGHRSVSWYQQTPGQGLQFLFEYFSETQRNKGNFPGRFSGRQFSNSRSEMNVSTLELGDSALYLCASSLVVQRGGRNEQFFGPGTRLTVL.

This clone turned up a few times. The rearrangement uses TRBV7-2 and TRBJ2-3, with D perhaps being TRBD1 or TRBD2 (7 bases each). The germline CDR1 and CDR2 sequences are SGHTA and FQGNSA. This CDR3 has 16 residues. V lost 4 bases to trimming and J lost 3 bases, with 17 bases between them. The chain's CDR3 is CASSWSGAGGTDTQYF. The CDR3 coding sequence is TGTGCCAGCAGCTGGAGCGGGGCAGGGGGAACAGATACGCAGTATTTT.

This chain connects TRBV6-5 to TRBJ2-5; D is unresolved. With the DNA end fitting TRBJ2-7 better, the J assignment may be wrong. Germline CDR1 and CDR2: MNHEY and SVGAGI. The CDR3 length is 13 residues. In DNA, the CDR3 is TGTGCCAGCAGGAATTCTAGGGACTACGAGCAGTACTTC. Translating gives CASRNSRDYEQYF.

The CDR3 sequence: CAFLLSQGSTDTQYF. The DNA for the CDR3 is TGTGCCTTCCTCCTTTCACAGGGGAGCACAGATACGCAGTATTTT. The chain recombines TRBV5-4 with TRBJ2-3; 7 bases match TRBD1. Germline CDR1 reads SGHNT; CDR2 reads YYREEE (reference sequence). CDR3 length equals 15 residues. V trimming: 10 bases; J trimming: 0 bases; junction bases outside the gene matches: 11.

This chain links TRBV4-3 with TRBJ2-2; 9 bases are shared with TRBD2. V dropped 3 bases and J dropped 1; count of bases not matched to a gene: 3. Germline assignment: CDR1 LGHNA and CDR2 YSLEER. The CDR3 totals 16 residues. In nucleotides, the CDR3 is TGCGCCAGCAGCCAGGAACTAGCGGGGAACACCGGGGAGCTGTTTTTT. Its protein is CASSQELAGNTGELFF.

The chain links TRBV6-6 to TRBJ2-5; TRBD1 might be the D (6 bases). Germline V gene data show CDR1 as MNHNY and CDR2 as SVGAGI (reference sequence). V dropped 2 bases and J dropped 5 bases, with 9 bases sitting between them. The CDR3 is 13 residues long. CDR3: CASSYGGRETQYF. The CDR3 DNA follows: TGTGCCAGCAGTTACGGGGGCAGGGAGACCCAGTACTTC.

This clone occurred a few times. V is TRBV10-1 and J is TRBJ2-4; D unresolved. V was pared by 8 bases and J by 3 bases, with 11 bases between. Per the germline V gene, CDR1 is WNHNN and CDR2 is SYGVQD (reference sequence). The CDR3 covers 13 residues. The CDR3 spells CASDTAIKNIQYF. The CDR3 bases are TGCGCCAGCGACACAGCAATCAAAAACATTCAGTACTTC.

This clone occurred a few times. The V call is TRBV19, the J call TRBJ2-1; TRBD1 might be the D (5 bases). With 5 bases removed from V and 3 bases from J, the gap between germline ends came to 8 bases. The CDR3 is made up of 13 amino acids. Germline CDR1 LNHDA, CDR2 SQIVND (reference sequence). Written as DNA, the CDR3 is TGTGCCAGTAGTGGAAGGGGCTACAATGAGCAGTTCTTC. This encodes CASSGRGYNEQFF.